This note documents a single TCR beta chain sequence. This clone was detected a few times. Its cognate antigen has yet to be identified. No base qualities exist here, and no much larger clone lies one base off it. None of the patients had been given any treatment before thyroid surgery. Using T-cell receptor beta sequencing, the study looked back at clinical samples from patients collected from 2012 to 2018. This record belongs to a study of metastatic and nonmetastatic thyroid tumors (dated by TCRdb to 2020 to 2022). Regarding the study in general: Repertoires were compared across peripheral blood and tumor or nodule tissue samples from malignant and benign thyroid patients.

The CDR3 spans 14 residues, from the cysteine through the phenylalanine. Just CDR3 DNA is preserved here, 42 bases in frame from base 1. CDR1 and CDR2 (LGHNA, YNFKEQ) derive from the germline V gene. Trimming removed 4 bases from V and 8 bases from J; the gene matches leave 6 bases unexplained. Library generation was performed with PCR. These reads were obtained on an Illumina HiSeq 4000. High-throughput sequencing was used to profile the TCR beta-chain CDR3 region of each patient. In the authors' own workflow: The researchers built a classifier to tell apart papillary thyroid cancer patients with distant metastasis, based on CDR3 differences among clinicopathological groups. The Shannon index was used to assess repertoire diversity, and the Morisita-Horn index was used to assess tumor-blood repertoire similarity. The public reads were reanalyzed by TCRdb: fastp trimming at Q25, MiXCR alignment, in-frame beta chains only. Clone size and V and J calls follow TCRdb, not the original study. Recorded for this sample are 37,000 or so clones; approximately 17% of them occurred a single time. Of the sample, 5.5% to 7% falls within the top ten clones.

Points the paper makes about the study in general: TCR beta diversity was reported as significantly higher in malignant tumors than in benign nodules, in both blood and tumor samples.

The chain links TRBV4-2 with TRBJ2-1; a stretch of 9 junction bases matches TRBD2. Sequencing was carried out using blood. The clonotype comes from a male donor with papillary thyroid cancer or a benign thyroid nodule (not recorded which). Some clones in this sample may be carry-over from other donors' samples. The CDR3 reads CASSRVAGVDEQFF. The DNA sequence reads TGTGCCAGCAGCCGGGTAGCGGGAGTGGATGAGCAGTTCTTC.